The source of this T cell receptor beta chain is a study of OX40 agonist ivuxolimab in advanced cancers. This table comes from immunoSEQ multiplex PCR, and its TCRdb copy is limited to in-frame clones, with some not included. The sample records fewer than 65,000 clones, around nine tenths being singletons. The source was CD4+ or CD8+ T cells sorted from blood, collected in a trial of the OX40 agonist ivuxolimab. The TCR was taken from an adult with an advanced solid tumor such as melanoma, head and neck, liver or kidney cancer.

CDR3 DNA sequence: TGTGCCAGCAGTTCTCGGGACAGCTATCAGCCCCAGCATTTT. Amino acids: CASSSRDSYQPQHF. The chain recombines TRBV27 with TRBJ1-5; TRBD1 aligns across 7 bases. This CDR3 has 14 residues. The trim removed 4 bases at V and 5 bases at J, leaving 5 bases unmatched. The germline V gene encodes CDR1 MNHEY and CDR2 SMNVEV (reference sequence).